The 31 T cell receptor beta chains in this list originate from one sample, sequenced in a study of CXCR3-negative and CXCR3-positive naive CD8 T cells. The libraries of TRB cDNA were prepared using 5' RACE with UMI labels. TCRdb reprocessed the 5' RACE reads, with one entry per CDR3 protein and no DNA. The listing contains about 70,000 distinct CDR3 sequences. Findings and caveats of the study: For CXCR3-positive naive cells, TRB CDR3s were more hydrophobic than those of CXCR3-negative naive cells.

Their cognate antigens are unknown. The specimen was naive CXCR3+ CD8+ T cells from blood. The subset denotes: CD45RO-CCR7+CD27+CD95- naive CD8+ T cells expressing CXCR3 (TNR3+). Receptors were obtained from a human donor in good health. Some clones in this sample may be carry-over from other donors' samples.

The V call is TRBV6-6, the J call TRBJ1-1; there is no DNA to check the TCRdb D call of TRBD1. This CDR3 comprises 14 residues. CDR1 and CDR2 from the germline V gene are MNHNY and SVGAGI (reference sequence). The CDR3 is CASSYWGSNTEAFF.

The chain has TRBV7-2 and TRBJ2-7. The CDR3 totals 11 residues. Per germline, CDR1 SGHTA and CDR2 FQGNSA. CDR3 in amino acids: CASSSYYEQYF.

The genes are TRBV10-3 and TRBJ2-3; TCRdb outputs TRBD2, but without DNA this stays unchecked. CDR1 is ENHRY and CDR2 is SYGVKD in the germline V gene. CDR3 length: 19 amino acids. The chain's CDR3 is CAISELPTSGGATTDTQYF.

The V call is TRBV11-2, the J call TRBJ2-1; absent DNA, TCRdb's TRBD2 call cannot be checked. Germline-derived CDR1 and CDR2 are SGHAT and FQNNGV. The CDR3 covers 15 residues. The CDR3 region is CASSRGLAGFDEQFF.

The CDR3 sequence: CASSFGGGIADTQYF. The chain carries TRBV7-6 and TRBJ2-3; without DNA, the TCRdb call of TRBD1 cannot be checked. The CDR3 runs 15 residues. Germline V gene data show CDR1 as SGHVS and CDR2 as FNYEAQ. The complete variable domain, with remaining parts taken from reference TRBV7-6 and TRBJ2-3, reads GAGVSQSPRYKVTKRGQDVALRCDPISGHVSLYWYRQALGQGPEFLTYFNYEAQQDKSGLPNDRFSAERPEGSISTLTIQRTEQRDSAMYRCASSFGGGIADTQYFGPGTRLTVL.

The chain links TRBV7-9 to TRBJ1-1. The CDR3 runs to 12 residues. Germline V gene sequence: CDR1 SEHNR, CDR2 FQNEAQ (reference sequence). This CDR3 reads CASSYTNTEAFF. Looking up the rest from reference TRBV7-9 and TRBJ1-1 gives the full variable domain: DTGVSQNPRHKITKRGQNVTFRCDPISEHNRLYWYRQTLGQGPEFLTYFQNEAQLEKSRLLSDRFSAERPKGSFSTLEIQRTEQGDSAMYLCASSYTNTEAFFGQGTRLTVV.

The rearrangement links TRBV20-1 to TRBJ2-3; TCRdb outputs TRBD1, but without DNA this stays unchecked. Germline-derived CDR1 and CDR2 are DFQATT and SNEGSKA (reference sequence). This CDR3 comprises 17 residues. The CDR3 here is CSARDLARGADTDTQYF.

V and J are TRBV4-3 and TRBJ2-7; TCRdb picks TRBD1, but there is no DNA to check that call. Germline V gene lookup returns CDR1 LGHNA and CDR2 YSLEER. This CDR3 is 15 amino acids long. CDR3 protein: CASSLDREGSYEQYF.

J is TRBJ2-7 and V is TRBV20-1; the TCRdb call, TRBD2, lacks DNA for checking. The CDR3 is 14 residues long. Germline V CDR1 and CDR2: DFQATT, SNEGSKA (reference sequence). CDR3 loop: CSARVPGLQDEQYF.

J is TRBJ1-1 and V is TRBV29-1; TCRdb outputs TRBD1, but without DNA this stays unchecked. This CDR3 comprises 14 residues. CDR1 and CDR2 from the germline V gene are SQVTM and ANQGSEA. CDR3 residues: CSVEASTGNTEAFF.

V gene TRBV7-9 combines with J gene TRBJ2-3; TCRdb's D gene call, TRBD2, goes unchecked for lack of DNA. Germline CDR1 SEHNR, CDR2 FQNEAQ (reference sequence). The CDR3 consists of 19 residues. CDR3 sequence: CASSLEAFSSGGPPDTQYF. The whole variable domain, filled in from reference TRBV7-9 and TRBJ2-3, reads DTGVSQNPRHKITKRGQNVTFRCDPISEHNRLYWYRQTLGQGPEFLTYFQNEAQLEKSRLLSDRFSAERPKGSFSTLEIQRTEQGDSAMYLCASSLEAFSSGGPPDTQYFGPGTRLTVL.

The J gene is TRBJ2-3, the V gene TRBV7-2; no DNA is available, so the TRBD2 call from TCRdb remains unchecked. The CDR3 spans 16 residues. CDR1 SGHTA and CDR2 FQGNSA come from the germline V gene. CDR3 region: CASSWGLAGVTDTQYF.

This chain uses TRBV6-5 with TRBJ2-7; TCRdb's D call, TRBD1, is unchecked because there is no DNA. In germline, CDR1 is MNHEY, CDR2 SVGAGI. The CDR3 contains 12 residues. This CDR3 reads CATWDNSYEQYF.

The chain links TRBV29-1 to TRBJ2-7; TCRdb indicates TRBD1, and absent DNA this call remains unverified. This CDR3 comprises 11 residues. Germline loops: CDR1 SQVTM, CDR2 ANQGSEA. CDR3 sequence: CSVGTGGEQYF.

This chain uses TRBV6-2 or TRBV6-3 with TRBJ1-6; the D call from TCRdb, TRBD1, cannot be confirmed without DNA. This CDR3 is 16 amino acids long. Germline assignment: CDR1 MNHEY and CDR2 SVGEGT. CDR3: CASSSPGQGDNSPLHF.

The chain carries TRBV7-8 and TRBJ2-3; TCRdb's assignment of TRBD2 cannot be checked, as there is no DNA. This CDR3 has 16 amino acids. Germline lookup yields CDR1 SGHVS and CDR2 FQNEAQ. CDR3: CASSFRSGDSTDTQYF.

This chain links TRBV7-8 with TRBJ1-2; TCRdb lists TRBD1, though no DNA is available to test this call. Per germline, CDR1 SGHVS and CDR2 FQNEAQ. The CDR3 sequence is 14 residues long. The chain's CDR3 is CASSPWTGVPGYTF.

This chain links TRBV29-1 with TRBJ2-7; checking the TCRdb D call of TRBD1 is not possible without DNA. CDR1 is SQVTM, CDR2 ANQGSEA, per germline. CDR3 length equals 13 residues. The CDR3 here is CSVEGGVHYEQYF.

This chain joins TRBV7-2 and TRBJ1-5. This CDR3 comprises 15 residues. Germline V lookup: CDR1 SGHTA, CDR2 FQGNSA. The CDR3 protein is CASSLALRINQPQHF.

The V call is TRBV7-9, the J call TRBJ2-2. Germline V gene lookup returns CDR1 SEHNR and CDR2 FQNEAQ (reference sequence). This CDR3 comprises 13 residues. The CDR3 sequence is CASSLAQPGELFF.

V usage is TRBV28 and J usage is TRBJ2-7; the TCRdb call, TRBD1, lacks DNA for checking. The CDR3 is 15 amino acids. Germline assignment: CDR1 MDHEN and CDR2 SYDVKM. CDR3 amino acids: CASRGDRDVSYEQYF.

The chain combines TRBV18 with TRBJ1-1; lacking DNA, the TRBD1 call made by TCRdb goes unchecked. This CDR3 spans 16 amino acids. Germline CDR1 KGHSH, CDR2 LQKENI. CDR3 amino acids: CASFQEAGAWNTEAFF.

V and J are TRBV5-1 and TRBJ2-2. CDR1 and CDR2 from the germline V gene are SGHRS and YFSETQ. The CDR3 is 13 amino acids. CDR3 sequence reads: CASRPRVSGELFF. The full variable domain, completed using reference TRBV5-1 and TRBJ2-2, is KAGVTQTPRYLIKTRGQQVTLSCSPISGHRSVSWYQQTPGQGLQFLFEYFSETQRNKGNFPGRFSGRQFSNSRSEMNVSTLELGDSALYLCASRPRVSGELFFGEGSRLTVL.

J is TRBJ1-2 and V is TRBV7-9; TCRdb names TRBD1, which stays unverified in the absence of DNA. The germline V gene encodes CDR1 SEHNR and CDR2 FQNEAQ (reference sequence). CDR3 length equals 17 residues. The chain's CDR3 is CASSLSTGQAFKDGYTF.

The chain is built from TRBV21-1 and TRBJ2-1. TRBV21-1 is classified as a pseudogene. The CDR3 sequence is 13 residues long. The CDR3 region is CASGSGPYNEQFF.

This clonotype counts as medium-sized (0.01 to 0.1%) by frequency. This chain joins TRBV5-5 and TRBJ1-1; the TCRdb D gene call, TRBD1, has no DNA to confirm it. Germline CDR1 SGHKS, CDR2 YYEKEE (reference sequence). This CDR3 region has 17 residues. CDR3 amino acids: CASSQNRIGQLNTEAFF.

J is TRBJ2-1 and V is TRBV6-5; TCRdb's assignment of TRBD2 cannot be checked, as there is no DNA. The CDR3 sequence is 15 residues long. In germline, CDR1 is MNHEY, CDR2 SVGAGI. Here the CDR3 reads CASSPTGLDGNEQFF.

The chain links TRBV15 to TRBJ1-2. In germline, CDR1 is LNHNV, CDR2 YYDKDF (reference sequence). This CDR3 region has 17 residues. The chain's CDR3 is CATSRDRGQEISYGYTF.

This chain links TRBV19 with TRBJ2-5; TCRdb gives TRBD2 as the D gene, but with no DNA this cannot be confirmed. Germline V gives CDR1 LNHDA, CDR2 SQIVND (reference sequence). The CDR3 runs to 15 residues. The CDR3 loop reads CASSIWDGSWETQYF.

The chain couples TRBV18 to TRBJ2-1. The CDR3 contains 12 residues. Germline V gives CDR1 KGHSH, CDR2 LQKENI. The CDR3 sequence: CASSPTGDEQFF.

The chain couples TRBV19 to TRBJ1-1; without DNA, the TCRdb call of TRBD1 cannot be checked. Per the germline V gene, CDR1 is LNHDA and CDR2 is SQIVND (reference sequence). The CDR3 sequence is 15 residues long. The CDR3 sequence: CASSIVGRGNTEAFF.